The T cell receptor (beta chain) under discussion was sequenced for a study of blood T cell repertoires in COVID-19. Study at large: Whether acute or convalescent, the COVID-19 samples came from the United States, Italy and Spain. From T cells, B-cell-depleted T cells, or PBMCs came the material, which was cDNA or gDNA.

The CDR3 consists of 15 residues. V lost 2 bases, J lost 8 bases, and 3 bases stayed unmatched. In germline, CDR1 is KGHDR, CDR2 SFDVKD. In the original processing: By means of reference gene primer amplification, nucleated cell counts were estimated. Clones were sequenced by immunoSEQ multiplex PCR, and TCRdb holds only the in-frame ones, with some missing. Clone size and the V and J calls come from that table; the DNA yielded D and trimming. Among over 250,000 clones listed, roughly 90% were seen once. Assignments of participants to cohorts depended upon their own reported clinical history. The clonotype originates from a man aged 40-49 years who had recovered from COVID-19. The sample taken for sequencing was PBMCs or T cells enriched from blood (not recorded which). The rearrangement joins TRBV24-1 to TRBJ2-1, with 12 bases lining up with TRBD2. The CDR3 region has the DNA TGTGCCACCAGTGATTCGACTAGCGGGAGCGATGAGCAGTTCTTC. Amino acids: CATSDSTSGSDEQFF.